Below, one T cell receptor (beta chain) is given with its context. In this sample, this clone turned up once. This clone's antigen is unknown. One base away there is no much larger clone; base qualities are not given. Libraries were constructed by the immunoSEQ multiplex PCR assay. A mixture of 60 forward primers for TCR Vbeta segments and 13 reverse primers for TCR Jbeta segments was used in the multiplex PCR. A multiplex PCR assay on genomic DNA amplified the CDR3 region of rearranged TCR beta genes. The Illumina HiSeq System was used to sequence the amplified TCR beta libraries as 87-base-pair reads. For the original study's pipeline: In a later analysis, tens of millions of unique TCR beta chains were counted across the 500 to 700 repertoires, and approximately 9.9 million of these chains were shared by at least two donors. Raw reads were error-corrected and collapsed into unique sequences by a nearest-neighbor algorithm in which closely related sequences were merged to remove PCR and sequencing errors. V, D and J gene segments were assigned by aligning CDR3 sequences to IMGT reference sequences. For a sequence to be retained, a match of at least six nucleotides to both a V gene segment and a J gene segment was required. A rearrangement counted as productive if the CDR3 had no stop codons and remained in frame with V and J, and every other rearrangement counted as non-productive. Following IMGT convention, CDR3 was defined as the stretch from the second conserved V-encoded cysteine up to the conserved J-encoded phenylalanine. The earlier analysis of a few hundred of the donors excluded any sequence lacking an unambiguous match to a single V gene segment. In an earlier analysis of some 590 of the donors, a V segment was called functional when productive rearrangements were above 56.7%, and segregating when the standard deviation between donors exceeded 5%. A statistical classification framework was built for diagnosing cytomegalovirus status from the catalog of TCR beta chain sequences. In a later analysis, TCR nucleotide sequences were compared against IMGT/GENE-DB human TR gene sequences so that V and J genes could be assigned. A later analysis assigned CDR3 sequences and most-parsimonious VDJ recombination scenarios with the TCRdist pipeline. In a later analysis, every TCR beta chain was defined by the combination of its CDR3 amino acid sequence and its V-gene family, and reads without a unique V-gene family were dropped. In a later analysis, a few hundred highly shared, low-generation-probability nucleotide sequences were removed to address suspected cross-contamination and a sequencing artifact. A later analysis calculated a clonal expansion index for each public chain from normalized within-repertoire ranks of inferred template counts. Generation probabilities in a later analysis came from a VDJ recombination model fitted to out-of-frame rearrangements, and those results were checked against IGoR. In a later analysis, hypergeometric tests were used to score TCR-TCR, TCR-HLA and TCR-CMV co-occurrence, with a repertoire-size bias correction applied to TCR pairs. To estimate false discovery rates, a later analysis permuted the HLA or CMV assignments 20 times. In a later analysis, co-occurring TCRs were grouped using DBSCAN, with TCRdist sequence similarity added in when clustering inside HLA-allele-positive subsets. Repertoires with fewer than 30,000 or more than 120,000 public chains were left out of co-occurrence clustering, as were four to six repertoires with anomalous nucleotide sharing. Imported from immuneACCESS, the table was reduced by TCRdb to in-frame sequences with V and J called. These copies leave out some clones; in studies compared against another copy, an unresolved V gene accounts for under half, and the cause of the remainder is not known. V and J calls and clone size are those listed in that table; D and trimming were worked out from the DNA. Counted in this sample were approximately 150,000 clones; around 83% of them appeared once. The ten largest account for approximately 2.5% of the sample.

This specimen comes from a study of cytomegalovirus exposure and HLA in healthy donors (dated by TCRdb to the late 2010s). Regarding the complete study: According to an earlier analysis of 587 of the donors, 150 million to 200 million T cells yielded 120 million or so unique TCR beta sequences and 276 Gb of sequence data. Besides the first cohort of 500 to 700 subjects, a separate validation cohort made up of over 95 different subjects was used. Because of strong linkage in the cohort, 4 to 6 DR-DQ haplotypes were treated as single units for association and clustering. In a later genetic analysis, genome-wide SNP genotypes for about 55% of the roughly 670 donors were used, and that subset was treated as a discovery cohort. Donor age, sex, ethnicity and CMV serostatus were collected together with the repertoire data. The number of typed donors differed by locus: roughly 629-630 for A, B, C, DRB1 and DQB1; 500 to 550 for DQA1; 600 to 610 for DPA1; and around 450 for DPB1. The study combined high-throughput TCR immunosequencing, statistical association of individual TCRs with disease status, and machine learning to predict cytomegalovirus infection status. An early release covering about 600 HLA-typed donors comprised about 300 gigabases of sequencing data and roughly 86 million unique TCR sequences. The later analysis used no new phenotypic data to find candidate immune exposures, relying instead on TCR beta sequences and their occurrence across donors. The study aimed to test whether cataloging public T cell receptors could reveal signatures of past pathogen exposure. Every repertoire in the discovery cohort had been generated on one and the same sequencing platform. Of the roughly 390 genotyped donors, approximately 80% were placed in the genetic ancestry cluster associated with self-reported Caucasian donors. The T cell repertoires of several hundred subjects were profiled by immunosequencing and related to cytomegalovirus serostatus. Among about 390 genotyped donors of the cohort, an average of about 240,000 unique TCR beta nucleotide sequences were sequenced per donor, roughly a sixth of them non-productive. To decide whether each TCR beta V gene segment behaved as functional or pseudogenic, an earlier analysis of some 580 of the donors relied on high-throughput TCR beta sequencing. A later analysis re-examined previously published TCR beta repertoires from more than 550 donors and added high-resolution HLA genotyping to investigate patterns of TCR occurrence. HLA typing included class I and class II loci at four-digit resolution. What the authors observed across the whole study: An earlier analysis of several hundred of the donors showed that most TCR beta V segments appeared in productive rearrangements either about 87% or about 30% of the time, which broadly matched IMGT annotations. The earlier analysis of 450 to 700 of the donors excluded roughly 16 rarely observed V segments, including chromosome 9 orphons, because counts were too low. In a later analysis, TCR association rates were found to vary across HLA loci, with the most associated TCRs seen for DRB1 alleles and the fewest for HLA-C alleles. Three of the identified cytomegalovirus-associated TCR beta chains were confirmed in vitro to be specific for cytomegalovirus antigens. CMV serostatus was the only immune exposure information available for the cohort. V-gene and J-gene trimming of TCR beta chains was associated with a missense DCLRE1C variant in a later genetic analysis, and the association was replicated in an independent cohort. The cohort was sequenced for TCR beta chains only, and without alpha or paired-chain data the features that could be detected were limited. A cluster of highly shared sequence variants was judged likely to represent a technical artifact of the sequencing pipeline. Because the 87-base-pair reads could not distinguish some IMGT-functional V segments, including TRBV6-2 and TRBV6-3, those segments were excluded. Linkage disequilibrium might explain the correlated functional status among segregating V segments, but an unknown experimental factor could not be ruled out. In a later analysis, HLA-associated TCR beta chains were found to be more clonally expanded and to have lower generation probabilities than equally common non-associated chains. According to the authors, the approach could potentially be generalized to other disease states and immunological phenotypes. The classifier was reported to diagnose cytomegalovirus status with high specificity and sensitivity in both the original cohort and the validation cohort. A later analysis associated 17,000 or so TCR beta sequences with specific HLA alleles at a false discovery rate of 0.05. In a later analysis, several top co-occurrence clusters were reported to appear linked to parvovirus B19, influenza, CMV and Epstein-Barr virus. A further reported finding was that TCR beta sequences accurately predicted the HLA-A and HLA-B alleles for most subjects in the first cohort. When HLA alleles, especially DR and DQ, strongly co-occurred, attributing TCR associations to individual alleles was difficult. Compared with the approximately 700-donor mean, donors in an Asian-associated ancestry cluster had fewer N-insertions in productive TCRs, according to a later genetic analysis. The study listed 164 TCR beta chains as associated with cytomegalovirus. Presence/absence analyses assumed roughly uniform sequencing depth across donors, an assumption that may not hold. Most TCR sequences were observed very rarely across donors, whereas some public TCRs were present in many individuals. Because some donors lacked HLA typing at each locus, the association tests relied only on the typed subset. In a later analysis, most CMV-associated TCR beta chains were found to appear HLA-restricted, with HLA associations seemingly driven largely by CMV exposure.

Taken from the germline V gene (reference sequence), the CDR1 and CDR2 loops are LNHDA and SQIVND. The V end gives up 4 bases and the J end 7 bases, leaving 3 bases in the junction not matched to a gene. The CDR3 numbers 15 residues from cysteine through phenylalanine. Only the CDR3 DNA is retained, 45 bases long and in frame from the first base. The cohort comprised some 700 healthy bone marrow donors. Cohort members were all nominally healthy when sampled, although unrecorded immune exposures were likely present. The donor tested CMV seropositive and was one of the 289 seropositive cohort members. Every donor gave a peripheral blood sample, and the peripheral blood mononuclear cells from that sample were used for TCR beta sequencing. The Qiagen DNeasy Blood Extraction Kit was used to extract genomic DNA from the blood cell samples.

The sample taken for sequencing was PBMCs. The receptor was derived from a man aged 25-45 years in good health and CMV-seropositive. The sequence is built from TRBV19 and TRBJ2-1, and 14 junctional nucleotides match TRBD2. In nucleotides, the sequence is TGTGCCAGTAGTAAAGGGACTAGCGGGAGTAATGAGCAGTTCTTC. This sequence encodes CASSKGTSGSNEQFF.